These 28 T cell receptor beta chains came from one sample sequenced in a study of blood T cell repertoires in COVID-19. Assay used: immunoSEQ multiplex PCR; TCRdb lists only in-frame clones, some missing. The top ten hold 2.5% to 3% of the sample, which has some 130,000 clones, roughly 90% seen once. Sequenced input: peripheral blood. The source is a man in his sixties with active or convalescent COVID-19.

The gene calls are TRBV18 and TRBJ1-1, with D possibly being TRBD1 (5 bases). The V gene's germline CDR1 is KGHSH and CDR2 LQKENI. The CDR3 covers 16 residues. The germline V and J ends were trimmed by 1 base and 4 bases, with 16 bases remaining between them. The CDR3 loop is CASSPLNSGLSTEAFF. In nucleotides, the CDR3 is TGTGCCAGCTCACCACTTAACTCAGGGTTGTCCACTGAAGCTTTCTTT.

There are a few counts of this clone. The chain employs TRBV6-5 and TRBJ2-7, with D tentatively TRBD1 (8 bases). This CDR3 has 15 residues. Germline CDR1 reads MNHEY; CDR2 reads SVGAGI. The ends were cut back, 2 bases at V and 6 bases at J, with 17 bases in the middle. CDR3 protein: CASSYNRGGGSEQYF. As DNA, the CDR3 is TGTGCCAGCAGTTACAACAGGGGGGGAGGGAGCGAGCAGTACTTC.

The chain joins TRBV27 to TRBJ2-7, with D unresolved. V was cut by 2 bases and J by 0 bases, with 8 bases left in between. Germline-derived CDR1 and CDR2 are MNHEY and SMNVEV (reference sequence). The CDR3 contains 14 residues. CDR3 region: CASSLQVPSYEQYF. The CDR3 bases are TGTGCCAGCAGTTTACAGGTCCCCTCCTACGAGCAGTACTTC.

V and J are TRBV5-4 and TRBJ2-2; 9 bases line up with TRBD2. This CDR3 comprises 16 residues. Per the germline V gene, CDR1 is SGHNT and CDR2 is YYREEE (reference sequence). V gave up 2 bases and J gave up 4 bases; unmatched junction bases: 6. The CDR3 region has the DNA TGTGCCAGCAGCTTTATAGCGGGGGACGTCACCGGGGAGCTGTTTTTT. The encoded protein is CASSFIAGDVTGELFF.

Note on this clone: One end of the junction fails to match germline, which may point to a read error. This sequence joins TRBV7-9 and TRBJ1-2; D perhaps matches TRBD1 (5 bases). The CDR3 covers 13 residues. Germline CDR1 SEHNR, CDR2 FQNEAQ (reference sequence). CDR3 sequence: CASTAAGQVNRGF. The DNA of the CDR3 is TGTGCCAGCACCGCTGCCGGACAAGTCAATAGGGGCTTC.

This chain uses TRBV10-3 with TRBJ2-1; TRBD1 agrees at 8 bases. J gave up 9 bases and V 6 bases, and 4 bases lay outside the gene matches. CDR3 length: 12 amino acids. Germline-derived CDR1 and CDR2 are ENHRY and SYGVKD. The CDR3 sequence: CAIRGQEVEQFF. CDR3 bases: TGTGCCATCAGGGGACAGGAGGTTGAGCAGTTCTTC.

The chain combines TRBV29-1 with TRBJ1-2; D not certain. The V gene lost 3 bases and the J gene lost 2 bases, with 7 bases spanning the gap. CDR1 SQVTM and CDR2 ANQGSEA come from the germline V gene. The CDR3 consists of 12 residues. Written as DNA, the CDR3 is TGCAGCGTTGACATTCAAAACTATGGCTACACCTTC. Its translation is CSVDIQNYGYTF.

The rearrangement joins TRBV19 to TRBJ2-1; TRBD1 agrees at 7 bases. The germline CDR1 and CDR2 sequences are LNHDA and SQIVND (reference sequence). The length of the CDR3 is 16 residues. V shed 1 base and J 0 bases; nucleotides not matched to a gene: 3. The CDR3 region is CASSIVPGGSYNEQFF. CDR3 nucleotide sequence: TGTGCCAGTAGTATAGTACCAGGGGGCTCCTACAATGAGCAGTTCTTC.

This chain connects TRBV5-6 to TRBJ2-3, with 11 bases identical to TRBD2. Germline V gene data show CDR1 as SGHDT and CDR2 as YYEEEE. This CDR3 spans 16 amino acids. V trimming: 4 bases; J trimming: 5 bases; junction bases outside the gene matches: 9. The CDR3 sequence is CASSDSGRGRQDTQYF. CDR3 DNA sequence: TGTGCCAGCAGCGATAGCGGGAGGGGCCGCCAAGATACGCAGTATTTT.

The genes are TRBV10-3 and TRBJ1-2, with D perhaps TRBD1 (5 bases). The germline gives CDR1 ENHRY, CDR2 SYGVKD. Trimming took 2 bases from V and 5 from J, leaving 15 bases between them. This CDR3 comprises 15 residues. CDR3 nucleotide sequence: TGTGCCATCAGTGAGCAGCTGGCAGGGCGTTATGGCTACACCTTC. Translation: CAISEQLAGRYGYTF.

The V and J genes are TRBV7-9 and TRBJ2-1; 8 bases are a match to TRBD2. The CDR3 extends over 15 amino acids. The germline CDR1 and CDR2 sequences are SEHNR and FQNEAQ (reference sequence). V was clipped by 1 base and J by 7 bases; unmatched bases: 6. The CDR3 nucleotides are TGTGCCAGCAGCTTAGACGGGGGGGAAATGAATGAGCAGTTCTTC. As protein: CASSLDGGEMNEQFF.

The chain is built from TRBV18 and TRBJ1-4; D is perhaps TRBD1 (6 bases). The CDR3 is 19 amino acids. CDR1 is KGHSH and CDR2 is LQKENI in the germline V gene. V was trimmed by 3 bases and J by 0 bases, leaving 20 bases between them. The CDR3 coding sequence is TGTGCCAGCTCACCCTCATCTCCCTTTACAGGGACAACTAATGAAAAACTGTTTTTT. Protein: CASSPSSPFTGTTNEKLFF.

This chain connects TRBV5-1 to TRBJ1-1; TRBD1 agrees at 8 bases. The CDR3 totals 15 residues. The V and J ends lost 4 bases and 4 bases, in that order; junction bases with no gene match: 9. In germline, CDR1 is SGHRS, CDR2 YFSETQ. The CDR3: CASSPATGVVTEAFF. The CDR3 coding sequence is TGCGCCAGCAGCCCCGCGACAGGGGTGGTCACTGAAGCTTTCTTT.

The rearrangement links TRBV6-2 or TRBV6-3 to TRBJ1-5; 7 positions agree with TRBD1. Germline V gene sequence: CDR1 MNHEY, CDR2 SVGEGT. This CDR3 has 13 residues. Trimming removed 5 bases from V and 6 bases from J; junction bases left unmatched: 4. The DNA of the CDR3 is TGTGCCAGCAGTGACAGGGCCCGTCAGCCCCAGCATTTT. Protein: CASSDRARQPQHF.

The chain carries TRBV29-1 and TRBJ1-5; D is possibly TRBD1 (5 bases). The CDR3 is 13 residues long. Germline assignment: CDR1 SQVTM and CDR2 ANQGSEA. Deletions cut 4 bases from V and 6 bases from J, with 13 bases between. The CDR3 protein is CSVVWGVGQPQHF. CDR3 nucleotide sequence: TGCAGCGTTGTGTGGGGGGTGGGTCAGCCCCAGCATTTT.

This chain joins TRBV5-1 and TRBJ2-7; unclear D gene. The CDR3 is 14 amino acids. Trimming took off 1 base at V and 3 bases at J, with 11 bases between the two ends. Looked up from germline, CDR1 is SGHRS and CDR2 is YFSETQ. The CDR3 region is CASSLSIPSYEQYF. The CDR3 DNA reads TGCGCCAGCAGCTTGTCCATCCCGAGCTACGAGCAGTACTTC. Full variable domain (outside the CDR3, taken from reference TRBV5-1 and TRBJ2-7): KAGVTQTPRYLIKTRGQQVTLSCSPISGHRSVSWYQQTPGQGLQFLFEYFSETQRNKGNFPGRFSGRQFSNSRSEMNVSTLELGDSALYLCASSLSIPSYEQYFGPGTRLTVT.

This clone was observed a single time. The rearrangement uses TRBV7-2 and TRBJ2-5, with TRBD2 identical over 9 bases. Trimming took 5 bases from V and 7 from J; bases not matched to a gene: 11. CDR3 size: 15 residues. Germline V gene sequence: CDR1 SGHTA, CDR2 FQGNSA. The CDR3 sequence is CASSPLVSGSGTQYF. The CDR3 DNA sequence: TGTGCCAGCAGCCCTCTTGTTAGCGGGAGCGGGACCCAGTACTTC.

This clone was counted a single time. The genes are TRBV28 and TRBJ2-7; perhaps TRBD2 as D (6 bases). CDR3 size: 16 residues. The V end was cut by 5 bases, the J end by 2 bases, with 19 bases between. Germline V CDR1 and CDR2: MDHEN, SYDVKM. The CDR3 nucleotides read TGTGCCAGCAGTACAATCTCCGGGACTGAGACCTACGAGCAGTACTTC. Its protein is CASSTISGTETYEQYF.

In nucleotides, the CDR3 is TGTGCCAGCAGTATGAGACAAGATGGTGAAGCTTTCTTT. Protein product: CASSMRQDGEAFF. This chain uses TRBV6-5 with TRBJ1-1; D gene unclear. Trimming removed 5 bases from V and 7 bases from J, with 14 bases in between. The CDR3 consists of 13 residues. From germline, CDR1 is MNHEY and CDR2 SVGAGI.

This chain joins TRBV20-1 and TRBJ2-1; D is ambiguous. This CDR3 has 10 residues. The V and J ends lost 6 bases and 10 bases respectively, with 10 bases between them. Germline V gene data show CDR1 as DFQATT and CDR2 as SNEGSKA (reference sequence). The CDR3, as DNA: TGCAGTGCCCCATCATCAGAGCAGTTCTTC. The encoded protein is CSAPSSEQFF.

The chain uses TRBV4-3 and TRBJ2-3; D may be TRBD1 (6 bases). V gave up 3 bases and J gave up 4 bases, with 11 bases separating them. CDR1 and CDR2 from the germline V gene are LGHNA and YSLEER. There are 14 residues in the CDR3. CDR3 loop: CASSHRGGADTQYF. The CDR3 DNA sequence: TGCGCCAGCAGCCATCGAGGGGGAGCAGATACGCAGTATTTT.

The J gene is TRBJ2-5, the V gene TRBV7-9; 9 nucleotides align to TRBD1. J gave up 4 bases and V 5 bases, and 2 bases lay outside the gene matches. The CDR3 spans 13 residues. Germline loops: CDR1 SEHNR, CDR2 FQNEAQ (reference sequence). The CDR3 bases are TGTGCCAGCAGCCAGACAGGGGGAGAGACCCAGTACTTC. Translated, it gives CASSQTGGETQYF.

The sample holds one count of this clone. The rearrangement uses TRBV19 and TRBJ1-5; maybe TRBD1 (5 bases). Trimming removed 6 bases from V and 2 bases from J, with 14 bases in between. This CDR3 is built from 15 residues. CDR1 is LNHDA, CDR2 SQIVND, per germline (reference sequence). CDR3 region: CASSLGWGGNQPQHF. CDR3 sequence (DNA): TGTGCCAGTAGCTTAGGTTGGGGGGGCAATCAGCCCCAGCATTTT.

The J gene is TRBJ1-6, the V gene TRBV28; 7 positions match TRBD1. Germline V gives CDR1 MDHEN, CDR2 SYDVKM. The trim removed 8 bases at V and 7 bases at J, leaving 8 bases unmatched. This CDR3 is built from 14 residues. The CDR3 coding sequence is TGTGCCAGCTTATCCGGGACAGCCAATTCACCCCTCCACTTT. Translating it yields CASLSGTANSPLHF.

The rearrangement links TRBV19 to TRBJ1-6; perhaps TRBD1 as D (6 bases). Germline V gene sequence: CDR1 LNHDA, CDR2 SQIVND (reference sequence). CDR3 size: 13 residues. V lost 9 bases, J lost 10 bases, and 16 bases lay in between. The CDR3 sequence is CASQRGWNSPLHF. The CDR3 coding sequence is TGTGCCAGCCAGAGGGGGTGGAACTCACCCCTCCACTTT.

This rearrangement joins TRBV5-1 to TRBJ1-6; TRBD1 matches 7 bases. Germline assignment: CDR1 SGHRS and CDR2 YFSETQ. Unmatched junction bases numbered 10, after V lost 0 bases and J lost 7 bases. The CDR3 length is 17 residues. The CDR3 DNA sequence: TGCGCCAGCAGCTTGGGACCTCGGACAGGAGGGAATTCACCCCTCCACTTT. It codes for CASSLGPRTGGNSPLHF.

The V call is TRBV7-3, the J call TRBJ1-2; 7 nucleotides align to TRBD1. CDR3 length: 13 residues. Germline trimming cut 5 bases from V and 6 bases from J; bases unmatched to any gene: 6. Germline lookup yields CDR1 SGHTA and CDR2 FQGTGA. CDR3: CASSPDRDNGYTF. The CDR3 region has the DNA TGTGCCAGCAGCCCTGACAGGGACAATGGCTACACCTTC. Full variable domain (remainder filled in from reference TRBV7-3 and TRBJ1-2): GAGVSQTPSNKVTEKGKYVELRCDPISGHTALYWYRQSLGQGPEFLIYFQGTGAADDSGLPNDRFFAVRPEGSVSTLKIQRTERGDSAVYLCASSPDRDNGYTFGSGTRLTVV.

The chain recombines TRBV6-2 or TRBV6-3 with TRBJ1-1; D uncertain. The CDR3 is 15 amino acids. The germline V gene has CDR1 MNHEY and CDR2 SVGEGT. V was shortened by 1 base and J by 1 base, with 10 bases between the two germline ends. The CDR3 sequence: CASSYLAGRNTEAFF. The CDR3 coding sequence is TGTGCCAGCAGTTACTTGGCAGGCCGGAACACTGAAGCTTTCTTT.